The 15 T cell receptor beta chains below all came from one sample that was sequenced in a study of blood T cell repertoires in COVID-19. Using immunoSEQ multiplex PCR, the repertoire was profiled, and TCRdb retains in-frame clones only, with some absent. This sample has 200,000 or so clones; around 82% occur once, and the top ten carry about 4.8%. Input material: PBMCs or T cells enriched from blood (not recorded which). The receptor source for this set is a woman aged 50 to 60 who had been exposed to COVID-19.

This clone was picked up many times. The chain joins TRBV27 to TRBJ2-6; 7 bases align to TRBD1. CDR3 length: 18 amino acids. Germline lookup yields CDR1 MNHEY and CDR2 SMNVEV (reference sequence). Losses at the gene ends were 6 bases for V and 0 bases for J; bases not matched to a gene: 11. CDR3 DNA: TGTGCCAGCAGGGGATTCCGGGACAGATTCTCTGGGGCCAACGTCCTGACTTTC. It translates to CASRGFRDRFSGANVLTF.

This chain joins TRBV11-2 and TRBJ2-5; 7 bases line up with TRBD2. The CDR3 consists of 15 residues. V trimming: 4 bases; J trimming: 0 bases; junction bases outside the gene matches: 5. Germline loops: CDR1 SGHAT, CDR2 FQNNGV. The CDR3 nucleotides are TGTGCCAGCAGCTCTGGTAGCGGGTACCAAGAGACCCAGTACTTC. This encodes CASSSGSGYQETQYF.

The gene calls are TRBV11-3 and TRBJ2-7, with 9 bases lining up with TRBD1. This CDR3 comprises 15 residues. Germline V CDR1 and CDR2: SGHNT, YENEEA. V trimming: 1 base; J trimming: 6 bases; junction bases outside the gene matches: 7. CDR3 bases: TGTGCCAGCAGCTTAGGGGGACAGGGAGCCCTCGAGCAGTACTTC. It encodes CASSLGGQGALEQYF.

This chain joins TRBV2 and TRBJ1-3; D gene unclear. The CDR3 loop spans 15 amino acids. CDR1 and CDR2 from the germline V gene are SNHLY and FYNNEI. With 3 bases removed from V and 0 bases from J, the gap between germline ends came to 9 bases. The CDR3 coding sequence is TGTGCCAGCAGTGAGGTTCCGAGCTCTGGAAACACCATATATTTT. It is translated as CASSEVPSSGNTIYF.

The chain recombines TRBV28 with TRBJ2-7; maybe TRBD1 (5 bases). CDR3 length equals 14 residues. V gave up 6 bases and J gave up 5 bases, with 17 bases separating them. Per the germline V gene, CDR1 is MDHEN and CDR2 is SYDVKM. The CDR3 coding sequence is TGTGCCAGCAGAACACCTTCAGGGCCCCACGAGCAGTACTTC. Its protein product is CASRTPSGPHEQYF.

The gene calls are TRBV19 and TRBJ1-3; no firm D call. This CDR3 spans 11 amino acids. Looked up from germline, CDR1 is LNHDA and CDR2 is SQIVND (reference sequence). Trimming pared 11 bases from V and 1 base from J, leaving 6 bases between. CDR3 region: CAGSSGNTIYF. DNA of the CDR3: TGTGCCGGCTCTTCTGGAAACACCATATATTTT.

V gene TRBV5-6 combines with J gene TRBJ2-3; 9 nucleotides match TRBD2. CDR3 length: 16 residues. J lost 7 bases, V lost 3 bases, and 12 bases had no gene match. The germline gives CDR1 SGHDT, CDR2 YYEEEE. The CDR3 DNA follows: TGTGCCAGCAGCTCCGTAGCGGGGGAGTTTGGTTATACGCAGTATTTT. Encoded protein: CASSSVAGEFGYTQYF.

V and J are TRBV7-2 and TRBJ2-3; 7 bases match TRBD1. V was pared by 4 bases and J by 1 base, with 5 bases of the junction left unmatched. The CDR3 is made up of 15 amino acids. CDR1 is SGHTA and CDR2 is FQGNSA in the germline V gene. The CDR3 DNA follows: TGTGCCAGCAGCTCAACAGGGGCCGGCACAGATACGCAGTATTTT. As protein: CASSSTGAGTDTQYF.

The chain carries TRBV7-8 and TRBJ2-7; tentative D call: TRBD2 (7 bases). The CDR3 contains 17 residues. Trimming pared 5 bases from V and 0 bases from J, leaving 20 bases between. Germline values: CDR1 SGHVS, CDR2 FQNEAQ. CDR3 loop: CASSTMPAGASSYEQYF. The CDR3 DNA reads TGTGCCAGCAGCACCATGCCCGCGGGGGCGAGCTCCTACGAGCAGTACTTC.

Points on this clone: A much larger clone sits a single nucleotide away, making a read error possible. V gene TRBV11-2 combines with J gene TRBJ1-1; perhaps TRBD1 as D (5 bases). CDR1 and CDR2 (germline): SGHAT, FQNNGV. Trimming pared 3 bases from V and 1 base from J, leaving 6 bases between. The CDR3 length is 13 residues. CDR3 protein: CASSFGGNTEAFF. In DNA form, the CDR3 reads TGTGCCAGCAGCTTCGGGGGGAACACTGAAGCTTTCTTT.

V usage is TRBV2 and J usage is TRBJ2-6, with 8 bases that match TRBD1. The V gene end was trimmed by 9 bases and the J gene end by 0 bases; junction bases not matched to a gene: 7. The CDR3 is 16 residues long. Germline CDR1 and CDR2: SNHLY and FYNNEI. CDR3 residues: CARTGTGFSGANVLTF. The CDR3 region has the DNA TGTGCCAGAACCGGGACAGGTTTCTCTGGGGCCAACGTCCTGACTTTC.

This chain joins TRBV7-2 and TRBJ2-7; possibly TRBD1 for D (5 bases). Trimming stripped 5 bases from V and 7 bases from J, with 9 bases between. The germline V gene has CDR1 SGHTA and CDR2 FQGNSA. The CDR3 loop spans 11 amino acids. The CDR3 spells CASSPYREQYF. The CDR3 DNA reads TGTGCCAGCAGCCCCTACAGGGAGCAGTACTTC.

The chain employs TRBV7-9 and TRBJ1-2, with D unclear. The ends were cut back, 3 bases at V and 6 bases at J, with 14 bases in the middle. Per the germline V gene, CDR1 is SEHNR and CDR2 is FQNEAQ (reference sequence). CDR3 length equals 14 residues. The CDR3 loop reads CASSLRDLMDGYTF. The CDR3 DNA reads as TGTGCCAGCAGCTTGCGGGATTTGATGGATGGCTACACCTTC.

The CDR3 spells CASDLFDGSSGNTIYF. As DNA, the CDR3 is TGTGCCAGCGATCTCTTCGACGGGAGCTCTGGAAACACCATATATTTT. The chain has TRBV7-9 and TRBJ1-3; D is unclear. V was trimmed by 8 bases and J by 0 bases, leaving 17 bases between them. CDR1 is SEHNR, CDR2 FQNEAQ, per germline (reference sequence). The CDR3 consists of 16 residues.

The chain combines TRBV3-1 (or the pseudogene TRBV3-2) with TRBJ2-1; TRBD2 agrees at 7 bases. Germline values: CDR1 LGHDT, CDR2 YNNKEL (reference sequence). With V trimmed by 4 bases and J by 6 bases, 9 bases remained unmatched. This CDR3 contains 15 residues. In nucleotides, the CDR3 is TGTGCCAGCAGCCCACAGCGGGGACCCTTCAATGAGCAGTTCTTC. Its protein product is CASSPQRGPFNEQFF.